This T cell receptor (beta chain) was obtained from a study of T cell responses to AZD1222 COVID-19 vaccine. Study conclusions and caveats: White British people made up most donors, females outnumbered males, and clonal diversity was possibly underestimated. Just six AZD1222 recipients were seropositive at baseline.

Germline V CDR1 and CDR2: SGHKS, YYEKEE (reference sequence). This CDR3 region has 15 residues. Trimming stripped 4 bases from V and 0 bases from J, with 10 bases between. With respect to this clone: Its antigen remains unknown.

Clones were read by immunoSEQ multiplex PCR, and TCRdb kept only the in-frame ones, dropping some. This sample carries approximately 140,000 clones, about 95% of them seen once, and the ten largest clones take 1.3%. This clonotype was obtained from an adult in good health. The sample was peripheral blood, taken on day 0 of AZD1222 vaccination. The chain links TRBV5-5 to TRBJ2-2; D is undetermined. The CDR3 sequence: CASSARRPNTGELFF. In nucleotides, the CDR3 is TGTGCCAGCAGCGCCCGGAGACCGAACACCGGGGAGCTGTTTTTT.